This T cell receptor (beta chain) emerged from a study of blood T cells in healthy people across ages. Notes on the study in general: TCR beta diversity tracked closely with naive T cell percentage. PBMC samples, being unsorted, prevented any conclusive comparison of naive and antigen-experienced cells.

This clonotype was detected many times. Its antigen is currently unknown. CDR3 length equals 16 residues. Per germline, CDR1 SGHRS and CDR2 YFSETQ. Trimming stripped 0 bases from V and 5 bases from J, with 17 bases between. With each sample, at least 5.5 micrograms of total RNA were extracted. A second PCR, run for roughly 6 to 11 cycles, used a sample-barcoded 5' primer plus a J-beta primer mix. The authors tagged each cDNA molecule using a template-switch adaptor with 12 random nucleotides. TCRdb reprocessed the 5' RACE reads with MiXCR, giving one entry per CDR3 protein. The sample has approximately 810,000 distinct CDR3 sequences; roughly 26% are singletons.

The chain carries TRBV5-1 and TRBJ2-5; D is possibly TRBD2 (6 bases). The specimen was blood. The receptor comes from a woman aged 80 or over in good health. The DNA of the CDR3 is TGCGCCAGCAGCTTGGCCGGTCAACCGGGAGAGGAGACCCAGTACTTC. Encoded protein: CASSLAGQPGEETQYF.